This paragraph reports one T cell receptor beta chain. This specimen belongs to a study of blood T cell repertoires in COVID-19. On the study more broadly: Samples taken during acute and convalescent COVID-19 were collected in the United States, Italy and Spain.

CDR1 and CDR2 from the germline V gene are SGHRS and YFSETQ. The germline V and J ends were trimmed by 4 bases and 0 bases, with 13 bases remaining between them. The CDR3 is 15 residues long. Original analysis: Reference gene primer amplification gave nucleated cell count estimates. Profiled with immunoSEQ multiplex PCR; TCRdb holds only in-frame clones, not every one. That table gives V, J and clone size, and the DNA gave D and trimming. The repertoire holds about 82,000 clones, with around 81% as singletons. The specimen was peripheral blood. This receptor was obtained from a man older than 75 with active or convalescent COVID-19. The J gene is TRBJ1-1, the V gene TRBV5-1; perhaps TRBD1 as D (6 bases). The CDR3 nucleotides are TGCGCCAGCAGCGGGGGCCGGGGGGTGAACACTGAAGCTTTCTTT. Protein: CASSGGRGVNTEAFF. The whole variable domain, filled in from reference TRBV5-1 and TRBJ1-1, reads KAGVTQTPRYLIKTRGQQVTLSCSPISGHRSVSWYQQTPGQGLQFLFEYFSETQRNKGNFPGRFSGRQFSNSRSEMNVSTLELGDSALYLCASSGGRGVNTEAFFGQGTRLTVV.